Shown below are 3 T cell receptor beta chains from a single sample sequenced in a study of blood T cell repertoires in COVID-19. Produced via immunoSEQ multiplex PCR; TCRdb's table is partial and in-frame only. The data hold tens of thousands of clones, with approximately 82% observed a single time. Sequenced sample: peripheral blood. The receptors shown here come from a man aged 50 to 59 with active COVID-19.

This clone appeared a single time. This chain links TRBV27 with TRBJ2-2; 9 bases are shared with TRBD1. Germline lookup yields CDR1 MNHEY and CDR2 SMNVEV (reference sequence). This CDR3 region has 17 residues. V lost 7 bases, J lost 3 bases, and 12 bases stayed unmatched. The CDR3 nucleotides are TGTGCCAGCACCTTACCGGGACAGGGATATTACACCGGGGAGCTGTTTTTT. Translation: CASTLPGQGYYTGELFF.

This clone was seen only a few times. The chain links TRBV27 to TRBJ1-3; 7 nucleotides match TRBD1. V dropped 6 bases and J dropped 0; count of bases not matched to a gene: 5. The CDR3 is 15 residues long. Germline V gene sequence: CDR1 MNHEY, CDR2 SMNVEV (reference sequence). Here the CDR3 DNA reads TGTGCCAGCAGACTGACAGGGAGCTCTGGAAACACCATATATTTT. As protein: CASRLTGSSGNTIYF.

Here the CDR3 reads CASSPTGAPNQPQHF. CDR3 nucleotides: TGCGCCAGCAGCCCGACAGGGGCCCCGAATCAGCCCCAGCATTTT. This chain links TRBV5-1 with TRBJ1-5; 8 nucleotides line up with TRBD1. Germline CDR1 reads SGHRS; CDR2 reads YFSETQ. This CDR3 has 15 residues. V shed 4 bases and J 4 bases; nucleotides not matched to a gene: 7.